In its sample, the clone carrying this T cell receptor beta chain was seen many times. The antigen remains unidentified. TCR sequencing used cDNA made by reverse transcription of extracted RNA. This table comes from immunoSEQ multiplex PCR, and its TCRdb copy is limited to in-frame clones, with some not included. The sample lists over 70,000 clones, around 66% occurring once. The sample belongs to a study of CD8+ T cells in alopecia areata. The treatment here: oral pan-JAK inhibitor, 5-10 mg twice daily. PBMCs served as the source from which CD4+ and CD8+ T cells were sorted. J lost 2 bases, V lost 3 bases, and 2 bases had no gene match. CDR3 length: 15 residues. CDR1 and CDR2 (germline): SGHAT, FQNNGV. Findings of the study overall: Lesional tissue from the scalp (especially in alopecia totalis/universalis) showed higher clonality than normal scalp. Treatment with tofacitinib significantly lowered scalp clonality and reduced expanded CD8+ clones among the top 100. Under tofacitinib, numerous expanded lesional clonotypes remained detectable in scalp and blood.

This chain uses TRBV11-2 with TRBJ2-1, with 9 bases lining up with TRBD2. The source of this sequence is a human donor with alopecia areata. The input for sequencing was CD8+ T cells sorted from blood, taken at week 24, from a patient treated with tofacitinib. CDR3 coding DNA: TGTGCCAGCAGCTTGCGGGGGGGCCCCTACAATGAGCAGTTCTTC. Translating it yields CASSLRGGPYNEQFF.